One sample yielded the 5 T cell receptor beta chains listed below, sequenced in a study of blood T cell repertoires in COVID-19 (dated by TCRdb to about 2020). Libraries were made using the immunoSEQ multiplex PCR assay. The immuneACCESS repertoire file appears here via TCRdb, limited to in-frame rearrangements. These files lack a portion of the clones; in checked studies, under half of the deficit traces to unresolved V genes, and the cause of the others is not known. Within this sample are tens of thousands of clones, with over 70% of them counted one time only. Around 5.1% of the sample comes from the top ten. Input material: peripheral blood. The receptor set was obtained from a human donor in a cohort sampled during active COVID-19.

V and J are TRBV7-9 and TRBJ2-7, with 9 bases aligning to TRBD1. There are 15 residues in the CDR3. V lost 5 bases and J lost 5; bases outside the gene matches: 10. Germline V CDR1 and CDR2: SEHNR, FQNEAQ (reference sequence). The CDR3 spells CASSRTGTGFDEQYF. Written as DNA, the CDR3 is TGTGCCAGCAGCCGAACCGGGACAGGGTTCGACGAGCAGTACTTC.

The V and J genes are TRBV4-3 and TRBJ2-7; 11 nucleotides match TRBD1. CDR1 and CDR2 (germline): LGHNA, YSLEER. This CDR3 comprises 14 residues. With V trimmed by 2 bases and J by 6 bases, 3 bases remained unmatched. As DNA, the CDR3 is TGCGCCAGCAGCCAAACCGGGACAGGGGGCGAGCAGTACTTC. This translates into CASSQTGTGGEQYF.

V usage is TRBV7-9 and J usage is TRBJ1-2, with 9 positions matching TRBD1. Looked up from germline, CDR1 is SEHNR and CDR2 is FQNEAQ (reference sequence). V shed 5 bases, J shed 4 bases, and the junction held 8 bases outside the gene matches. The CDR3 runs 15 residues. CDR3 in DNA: TGTGCCAGCAGCACGGGACAGGGCGTTAGCTATGGCTACACCTTC. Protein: CASSTGQGVSYGYTF. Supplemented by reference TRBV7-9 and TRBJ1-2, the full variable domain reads DTGVSQNPRHKITKRGQNVTFRCDPISEHNRLYWYRQTLGQGPEFLTYFQNEAQLEKSRLLSDRFSAERPKGSFSTLEIQRTEQGDSAMYLCASSTGQGVSYGYTFGSGTRLTVV.

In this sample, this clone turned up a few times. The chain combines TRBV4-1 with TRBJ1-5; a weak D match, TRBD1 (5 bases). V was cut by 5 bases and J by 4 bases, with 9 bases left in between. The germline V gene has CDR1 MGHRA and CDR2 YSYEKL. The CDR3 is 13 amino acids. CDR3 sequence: CASSTQGNQPQHF. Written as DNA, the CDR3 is TGCGCCAGCAGCACTCAGGGAAATCAGCCCCAGCATTTT.

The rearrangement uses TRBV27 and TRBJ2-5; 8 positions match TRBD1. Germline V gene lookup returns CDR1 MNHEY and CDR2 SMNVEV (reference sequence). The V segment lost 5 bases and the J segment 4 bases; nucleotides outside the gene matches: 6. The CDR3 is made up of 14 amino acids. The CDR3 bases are TGTGCCAGCAGTGCGCCCGGGACAGGAGAGACCCAGTACTTC. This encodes CASSAPGTGETQYF.